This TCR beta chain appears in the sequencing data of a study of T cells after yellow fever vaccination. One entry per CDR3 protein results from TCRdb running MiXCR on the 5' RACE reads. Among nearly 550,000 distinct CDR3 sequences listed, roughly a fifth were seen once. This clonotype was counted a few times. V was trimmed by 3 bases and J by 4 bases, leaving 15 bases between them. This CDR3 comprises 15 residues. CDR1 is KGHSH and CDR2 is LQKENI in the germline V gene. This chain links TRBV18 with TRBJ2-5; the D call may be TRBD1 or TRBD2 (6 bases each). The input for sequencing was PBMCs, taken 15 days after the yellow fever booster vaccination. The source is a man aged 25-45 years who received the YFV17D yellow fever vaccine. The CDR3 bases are TGTGCCAGCTCACCTGACGGGGGCGCGGGAGAGACCCAGTACTTC. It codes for CASSPDGGAGETQYF.